One sample yielded the 8 T cell receptor beta chains listed below, sequenced in a study of cytomegalovirus exposure and HLA in healthy donors. A multiplex PCR was run with 60 Vbeta primers and 13 Jbeta primers. Some clones are missing from TCRdb's copy, which holds only in-frame ones; the method was immunoSEQ multiplex PCR. The sample shows about 140,000 clones, over 75% of them seen only once. Sequenced material: PBMCs. The receptors come from a man aged 50 or older in good health and CMV-seronegative.

This clone was observed a single time. The chain joins TRBV27 to TRBJ1-1; D perhaps matches TRBD1 (5 bases). The CDR3 contains 14 residues. Germline V CDR1 and CDR2: MNHEY, SMNVEV (reference sequence). Trimming shortened V by 4 bases and J by 7 bases, and 16 bases separated the two germline ends. The CDR3 region is CASSSLPVGGEAFF. The CDR3 region has the DNA TGTGCCAGCAGTTCCCTTCCAGTGGGGGGTGAAGCTTTCTTT.

V and J are TRBV18 and TRBJ1-2; 7 bases are a match to TRBD1. This CDR3 spans 17 amino acids. Trimming took 4 bases from V and 2 from J; bases not matched to a gene: 13. In germline, CDR1 is KGHSH, CDR2 LQKENI. CDR3 residues: CASSREQGTSSNYGYTF. CDR3 DNA sequence: TGTGCCAGCTCACGGGAACAGGGGACGAGTTCAAACTATGGCTACACCTTC.

The DNA for the CDR3 is TGTGCCAGCAGCTTGGCGACAGGGTCTTTGAGGGGAGGGGAGCTGTTTTTT. Translation gives CASSLATGSLRGGELFF. V and J are TRBV5-4 and TRBJ2-2, with 7 bases fitting TRBD1. J gave up 8 bases and V 0 bases, and 13 bases lay outside the gene matches. The CDR3 runs 17 residues. CDR1 is SGHNT and CDR2 is YYREEE in the germline V gene (reference sequence).

In DNA, the CDR3 is TGTGCCAGCAGCTTAGGCGGCCTAGCGGGGGGCGGTGAGACCCAGTACTTC. This sequence encodes CASSLGGLAGGGETQYF. This sequence joins TRBV7-2 and TRBJ2-5; 11 bases match TRBD2. The V segment lost 1 base and the J segment 5 bases; nucleotides outside the gene matches: 9. Germline V gene sequence: CDR1 SGHTA, CDR2 FQGNSA. This CDR3 comprises 17 residues.

The chain recombines TRBV29-1 with TRBJ2-5, with TRBD1 matching over 7 bases. Germline V gives CDR1 SQVTM, CDR2 ANQGSEA. Trimming took 4 bases from V and 2 from J; bases not matched to a gene: 10. There are 15 residues in the CDR3. CDR3 sequence reads: CSVALAQGLQETQYF. CDR3 bases: TGCAGCGTTGCCCTTGCACAGGGGTTACAAGAGACCCAGTACTTC.

The genes are TRBV28 and TRBJ2-5; a weak D match, TRBD1 (6 bases). Looked up from germline, CDR1 is MDHEN and CDR2 is SYDVKM. This CDR3 is built from 13 residues. With 4 bases removed from V and 5 bases from J, the gap between germline ends came to 11 bases. The CDR3 bases are TGTGCCAGCAGTTCACAGGGAACGGAGACCCAGTACTTC. Translation: CASSSQGTETQYF. Together with reference TRBV28 and TRBJ2-5, the CDR3 gives the full variable domain: DVKVTQSSRYLVKRTGEKVFLECVQDMDHENMFWYRQDPGLGLRLIYFSYDVKMKEKGDIPEGYSVSREKKERFSLILESASTNQTSMYLCASSSQGTETQYFGPGTRLLVL.

This sequence joins TRBV7-3 and TRBJ2-2, with 9 bases aligning to TRBD1. There are 16 residues in the CDR3. V shed 2 bases and J 4 bases; nucleotides not matched to a gene: 5. Per germline, CDR1 SGHTA and CDR2 FQGTGA. The CDR3 DNA follows: TGTGCCAGCAGCTTACCTCGGACAGGGGCCACCGGGGAGCTGTTTTTT. This gives the protein CASSLPRTGATGELFF.

V gene TRBV27 combines with J gene TRBJ1-1; D might be TRBD1 (6 bases). The CDR3 runs 15 residues. Trimming took 0 bases from V and 0 from J, leaving 8 bases between them. Germline CDR1 reads MNHEY; CDR2 reads SMNVEV (reference sequence). The CDR3 sequence is CASSLSGGMNTEAFF. The CDR3 DNA follows: TGTGCCAGCAGTTTATCTGGGGGCATGAACACTGAAGCTTTCTTT.